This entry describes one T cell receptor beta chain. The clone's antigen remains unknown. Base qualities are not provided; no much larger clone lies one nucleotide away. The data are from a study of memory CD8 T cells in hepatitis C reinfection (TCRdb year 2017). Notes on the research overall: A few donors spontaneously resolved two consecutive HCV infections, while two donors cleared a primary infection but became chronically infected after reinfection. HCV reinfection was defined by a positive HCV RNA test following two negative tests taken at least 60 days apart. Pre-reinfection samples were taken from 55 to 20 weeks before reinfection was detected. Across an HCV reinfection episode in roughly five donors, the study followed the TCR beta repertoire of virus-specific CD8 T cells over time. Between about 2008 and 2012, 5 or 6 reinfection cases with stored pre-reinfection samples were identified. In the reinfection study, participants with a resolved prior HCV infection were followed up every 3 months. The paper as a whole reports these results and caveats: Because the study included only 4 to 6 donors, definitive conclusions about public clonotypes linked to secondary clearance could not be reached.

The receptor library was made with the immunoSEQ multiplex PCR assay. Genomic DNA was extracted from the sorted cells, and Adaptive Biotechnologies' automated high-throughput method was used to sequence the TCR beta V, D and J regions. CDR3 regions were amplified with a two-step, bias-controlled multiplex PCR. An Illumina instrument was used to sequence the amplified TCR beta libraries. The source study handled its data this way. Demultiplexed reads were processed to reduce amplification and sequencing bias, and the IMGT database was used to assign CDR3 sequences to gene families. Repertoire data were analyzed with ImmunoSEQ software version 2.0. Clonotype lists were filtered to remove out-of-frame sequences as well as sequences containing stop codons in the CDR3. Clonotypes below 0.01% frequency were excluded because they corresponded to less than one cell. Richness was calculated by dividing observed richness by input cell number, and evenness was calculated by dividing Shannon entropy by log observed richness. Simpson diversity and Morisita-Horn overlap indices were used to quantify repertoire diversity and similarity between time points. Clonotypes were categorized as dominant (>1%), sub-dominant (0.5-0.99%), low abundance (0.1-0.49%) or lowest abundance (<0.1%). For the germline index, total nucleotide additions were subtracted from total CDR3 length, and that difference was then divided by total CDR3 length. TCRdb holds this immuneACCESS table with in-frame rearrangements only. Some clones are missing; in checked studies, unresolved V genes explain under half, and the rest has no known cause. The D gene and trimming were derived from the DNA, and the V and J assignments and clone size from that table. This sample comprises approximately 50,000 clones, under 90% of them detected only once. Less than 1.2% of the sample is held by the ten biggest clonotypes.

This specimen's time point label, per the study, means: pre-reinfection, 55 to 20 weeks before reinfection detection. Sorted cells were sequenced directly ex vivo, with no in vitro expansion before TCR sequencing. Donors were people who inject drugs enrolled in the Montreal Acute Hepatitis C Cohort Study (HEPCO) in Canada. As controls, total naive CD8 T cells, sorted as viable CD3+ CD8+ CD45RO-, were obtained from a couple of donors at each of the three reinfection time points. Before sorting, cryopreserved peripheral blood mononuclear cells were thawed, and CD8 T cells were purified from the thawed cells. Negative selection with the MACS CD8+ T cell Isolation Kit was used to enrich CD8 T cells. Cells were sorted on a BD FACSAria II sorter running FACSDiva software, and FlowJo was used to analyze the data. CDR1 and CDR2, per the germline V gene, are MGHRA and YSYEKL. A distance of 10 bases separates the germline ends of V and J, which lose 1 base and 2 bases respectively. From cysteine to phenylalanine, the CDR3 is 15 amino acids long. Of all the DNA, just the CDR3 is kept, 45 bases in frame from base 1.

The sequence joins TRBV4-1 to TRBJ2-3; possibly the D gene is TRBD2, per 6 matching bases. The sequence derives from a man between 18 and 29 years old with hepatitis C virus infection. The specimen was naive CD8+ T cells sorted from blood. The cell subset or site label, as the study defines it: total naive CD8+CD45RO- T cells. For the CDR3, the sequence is CASSQAGEDTDTQYF. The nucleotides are TGCGCCAGCAGCCAAGCCGGGGAGGACACAGATACGCAGTATTTT.